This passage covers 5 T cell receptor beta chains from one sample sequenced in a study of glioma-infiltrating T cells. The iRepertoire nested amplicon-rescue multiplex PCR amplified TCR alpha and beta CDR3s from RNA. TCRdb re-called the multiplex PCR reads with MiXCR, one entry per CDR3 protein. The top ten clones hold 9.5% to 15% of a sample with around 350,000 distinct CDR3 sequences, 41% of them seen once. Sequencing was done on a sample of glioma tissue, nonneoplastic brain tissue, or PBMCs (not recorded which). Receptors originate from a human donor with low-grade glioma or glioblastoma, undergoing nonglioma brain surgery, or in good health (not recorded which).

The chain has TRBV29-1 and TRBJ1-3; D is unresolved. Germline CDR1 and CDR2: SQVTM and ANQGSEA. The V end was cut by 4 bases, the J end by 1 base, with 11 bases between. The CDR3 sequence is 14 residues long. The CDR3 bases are TGCAGCGTTGGCTTGCGGGCTTCTGGAAACACCATATATTTT. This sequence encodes CSVGLRASGNTIYF.

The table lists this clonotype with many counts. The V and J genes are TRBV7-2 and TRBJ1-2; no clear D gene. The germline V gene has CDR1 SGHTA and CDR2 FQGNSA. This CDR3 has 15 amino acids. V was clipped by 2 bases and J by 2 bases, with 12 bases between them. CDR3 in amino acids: CASSLPWRRNYGYTF. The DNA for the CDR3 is TGTGCCAGCAGCTTACCTTGGCGACGGAACTATGGCTACACCTTC.

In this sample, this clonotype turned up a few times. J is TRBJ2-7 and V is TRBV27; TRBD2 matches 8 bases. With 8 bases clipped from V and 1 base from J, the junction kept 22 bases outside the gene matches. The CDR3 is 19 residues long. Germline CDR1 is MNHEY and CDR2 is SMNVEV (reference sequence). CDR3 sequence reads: CASGPERGYGTHSSYEQYF. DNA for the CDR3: TGTGCCAGCGGCCCAGAGCGGGGGTATGGTACTCACTCATCCTACGAGCAGTACTTC.

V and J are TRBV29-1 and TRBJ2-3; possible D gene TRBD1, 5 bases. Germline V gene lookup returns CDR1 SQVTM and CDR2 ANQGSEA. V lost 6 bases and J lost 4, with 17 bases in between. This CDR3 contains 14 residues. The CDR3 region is CSVVDSSGPDTQYF. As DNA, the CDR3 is TGCAGCGTGGTTGACAGCTCCGGCCCAGATACGCAGTATTTT.

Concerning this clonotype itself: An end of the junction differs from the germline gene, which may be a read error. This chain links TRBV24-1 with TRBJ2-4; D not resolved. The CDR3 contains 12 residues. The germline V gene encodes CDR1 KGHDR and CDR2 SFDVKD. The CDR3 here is CAPSDWENIQYF. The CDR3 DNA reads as TGTGCCCCCAGTGATTGGGAAAACATTCAGTACTTC.